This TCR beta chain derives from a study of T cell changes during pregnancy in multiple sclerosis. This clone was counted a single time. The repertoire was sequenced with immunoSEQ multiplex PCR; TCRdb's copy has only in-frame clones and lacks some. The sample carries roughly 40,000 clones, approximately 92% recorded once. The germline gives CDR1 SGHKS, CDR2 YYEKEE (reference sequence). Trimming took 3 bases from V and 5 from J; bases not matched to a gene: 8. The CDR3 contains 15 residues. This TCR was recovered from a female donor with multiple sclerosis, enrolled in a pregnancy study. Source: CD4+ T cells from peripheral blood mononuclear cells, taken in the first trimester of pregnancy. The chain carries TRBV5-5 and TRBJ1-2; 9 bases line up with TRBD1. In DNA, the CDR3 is TGTGCCAGCAGCTCGGCGACAGGGGGACAATATGGCTACACCTTC. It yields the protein CASSSATGGQYGYTF.